The sequence of this T cell receptor (beta chain) was determined in a study of shared clonotypes between healthy human individuals. Study-wide findings and caveats: Owing to a small donor count, the genetic and exposure-history diversity represented was limited.

Sequencing was performed with immunoSEQ multiplex PCR; in TCRdb, only in-frame clones are kept and a portion is missing. In the table there are approximately 2,000,000 clones, about 90% of which are singletons. As to this clone: Its antigen is still unknown.

Germline values: CDR1 SNHLY, CDR2 FYNNEI. Trimming cost V 7 bases and J 2 bases, with 15 bases left between them. The CDR3 has 14 residues. The TCR comes from a man younger than 35 in good health. Some clones in this sample may be carry-over from other donors' samples. The sequencing sample was made of naive CD4+ T cells from PBMCs. As for subset: CD45RA+ positively selected. This rearrangement joins TRBV2 to TRBJ2-7; a possible D gene is TRBD2 (6 bases). The CDR3 region is CASKEGPNAYEQYF. The CDR3 bases are TGTGCCAGCAAGGAGGGGCCTAACGCCTACGAGCAGTACTTC.